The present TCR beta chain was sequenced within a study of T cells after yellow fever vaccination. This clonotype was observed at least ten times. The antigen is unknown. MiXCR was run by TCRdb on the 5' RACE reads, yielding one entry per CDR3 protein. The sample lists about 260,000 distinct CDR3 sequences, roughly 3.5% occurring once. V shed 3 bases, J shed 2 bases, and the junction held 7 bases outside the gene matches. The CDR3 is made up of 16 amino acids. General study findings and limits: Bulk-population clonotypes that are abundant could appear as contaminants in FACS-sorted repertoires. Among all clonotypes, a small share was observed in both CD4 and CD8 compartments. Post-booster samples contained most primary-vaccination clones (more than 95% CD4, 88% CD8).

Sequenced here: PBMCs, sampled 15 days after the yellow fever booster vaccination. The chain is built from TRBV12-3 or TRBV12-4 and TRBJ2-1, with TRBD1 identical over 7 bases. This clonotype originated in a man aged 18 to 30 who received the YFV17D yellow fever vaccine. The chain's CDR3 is CASSFTGTVPYNEQFF. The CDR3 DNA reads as TGTGCCAGCAGTTTTACCGGGACAGTTCCCTACAATGAGCAGTTCTTC.